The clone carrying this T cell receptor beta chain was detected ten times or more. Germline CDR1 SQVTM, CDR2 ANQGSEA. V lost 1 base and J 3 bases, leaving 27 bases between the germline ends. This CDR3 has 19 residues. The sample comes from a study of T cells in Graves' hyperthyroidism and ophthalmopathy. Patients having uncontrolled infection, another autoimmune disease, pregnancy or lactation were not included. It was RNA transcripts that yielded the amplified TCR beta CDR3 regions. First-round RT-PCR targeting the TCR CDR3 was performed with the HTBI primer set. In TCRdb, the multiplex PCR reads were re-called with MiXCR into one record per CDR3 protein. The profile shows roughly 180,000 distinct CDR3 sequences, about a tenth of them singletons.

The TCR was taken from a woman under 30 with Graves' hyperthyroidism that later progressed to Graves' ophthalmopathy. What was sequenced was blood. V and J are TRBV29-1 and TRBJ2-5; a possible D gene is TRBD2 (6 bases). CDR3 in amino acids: CSVEAFGVLGGGAKETQYF. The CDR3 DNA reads TGCAGCGTTGAAGCTTTTGGGGTTTTGGGGGGTGGGGCCAAAGAGACCCAGTACTTC.